This TCR beta chain comes out of a study of cytomegalovirus exposure and HLA in healthy donors. General study points: Most CMV-associated TCR beta chains appeared HLA-restricted in a later analysis. A prior analysis recorded that most TCR beta V segments were productive about 90% or about 30% of the time. Follow-up analysis later connected one missense variant in DCLRE1C with trimming of TCR beta V- and J-genes.

About this clone itself: The antigen is undetermined.

Germline V gene lookup returns CDR1 MGHDK and CDR2 SYGVNS. The CDR3 sequence is 14 residues long. The V end was cut by 6 bases, the J end by 8 bases, with 16 bases between. PCR used 60 Vbeta primers and 13 Jbeta primers. Here immunoSEQ multiplex PCR was the method, and the copy in TCRdb shows in-frame clones only, minus some. The table lists 100,000 to 120,000 clones, 86% of them singletons. The receptor was derived from a man in his forties in good health and CMV-seronegative. The chain couples TRBV25-1 to TRBJ1-4; a possible D gene is TRBD1 (5 bases). Sequencing used PBMCs. In DNA, the CDR3 is TGTGCCAGCAGCCAGACAGTTAAGGTGGAAAAACTGTTTTTT. As protein: CASSQTVKVEKLFF.